Shown below are 17 T cell receptor beta chains from a single sample sequenced in a study of early stage breast cancer tumors. Only in-frame clones appear in the TCRdb table, and some are missing; sequencing was by immunoSEQ multiplex PCR. The sample yields approximately 33,000 clones, around 67% seen once. The source material was blood. These receptors were collected from a person aged 40 to 49 with breast cancer.

This clone appeared a single time. The rearrangement links TRBV21-1 to TRBJ1-2. TRBV21-1 is labeled a pseudogene. The CDR3 runs 13 residues. The CDR3 bases are TGTGCCAGCAGCAATGGCCGACTCTATGGCTACACCTTC. Its protein is CASSNGRLYGYTF.

There are a few counts of this clone. The chain couples TRBV9 to TRBJ1-5, with 7 bases that match TRBD1. With V trimmed by 0 bases and J by 4 bases, 1 base remained unmatched. This CDR3 spans 14 amino acids. Per the germline V gene, CDR1 is SGDLS and CDR2 is YYNGEE. The CDR3 spells CASSVGQGNQPQHF. CDR3 DNA sequence: TGTGCCAGCAGCGTAGGACAGGGAAATCAGCCCCAGCATTTT.

This CDR3 is CASSGRMNTEAFF. DNA of the CDR3: TGTGCCAGCAGTGGACGCATGAACACTGAAGCTTTCTTT. The chain combines TRBV28 with TRBJ1-1; D unclear. The germline V and J ends were trimmed by 5 bases and 0 bases, with 7 bases remaining between them. The CDR3 covers 13 residues. Germline CDR1 is MDHEN and CDR2 is SYDVKM.

CDR3 bases: TGTGCCAGCAGCTCCCAGGGGGCGCGGTCTGAAAAACTGTTTTTT. This translates into CASSSQGARSEKLFF. The chain is built from TRBV7-9 and TRBJ1-4; 8 bases align to TRBD1. The CDR3 covers 15 residues. Per germline, CDR1 SEHNR and CDR2 FQNEAQ (reference sequence). J was trimmed by 7 bases and V by 4 bases; bases with no gene match: 8.

This clone was recorded only once. J is TRBJ2-3 and V is TRBV29-1; 8 nucleotides align to TRBD2. The ends lost 3 bases at V and 5 bases at J; junction bases unmatched: 7. Germline loops: CDR1 SQVTM, CDR2 ANQGSEA. The CDR3 consists of 14 residues. This chain's CDR3 is CSVERGAGGDTQYF. CDR3 DNA sequence: TGCAGCGTTGAGAGGGGGGCGGGAGGAGATACGCAGTATTTT.

This chain joins TRBV11-3 and TRBJ2-7; tentative D call: TRBD1 (6 bases). This CDR3 has 15 amino acids. CDR1 and CDR2 from the germline V gene are SGHNT and YENEEA. Trimming shortened V by 5 bases and J by 3 bases, and 17 bases separated the two germline ends. The CDR3 is CASSPYQGTFYEQYF. For the CDR3, the DNA is TGTGCCAGCAGCCCCTATCAGGGGACATTCTACGAGCAGTACTTC.

Only one count was recorded for this clone. The rearrangement joins TRBV12-1 to TRBJ2-7. TRBV12-1 is shown as a pseudogene. The CDR3 has 12 residues. CDR3 DNA sequence: TGTGCCAGCATCATCCCATCGTACGAGCAGTACTTC. Residues: CASIIPSYEQYF.

The V and J genes are TRBV19 and TRBJ1-1; no reliable D call. This CDR3 has 14 amino acids. Germline lookup yields CDR1 LNHDA and CDR2 SQIVND (reference sequence). V lost 7 bases to trimming and J lost 1 base, with 13 bases between them. The CDR3 DNA reads TGTGCCAGTAATCCGAGAGGGTCGAACACTGAAGCTTTCTTT. Its protein is CASNPRGSNTEAFF. Looking up the rest from reference TRBV19 and TRBJ1-1 gives the full variable domain: DGGITQSPKYLFRKEGQNVTLSCEQNLNHDAMYWYRQDPGQGLRLIYYSQIVNDFQKGDIAEGYSVSREKKESFPLTVTSAQKNPTAFYLCASNPRGSNTEAFFGQGTRLTVV.

Note on this clone: The CDR3 carries no conserved terminal phenylalanine or tryptophan, so it likely arises from a read error. The chain couples TRBV5-6 to TRBJ1-4; no reliable D call. CDR3 length equals 11 residues. V lost 3 bases to trimming and J lost 7 bases, with 4 bases between them. Germline V gene lookup returns CDR1 SGHDT and CDR2 YYEEEE. CDR3 sequence reads: CASSSGEKLFC. In DNA, the CDR3 is TGTGCCAGCAGCTCCGGTGAAAAACTGTTTTGT.

This clone appeared once. The chain recombines TRBV7-2 with TRBJ1-5; 11 nucleotides match TRBD1. CDR3 length: 15 residues. The junction had 0 bases not matched to a gene; V was cut back by 0 bases and J by 5 bases. Germline V lookup: CDR1 SGHTA, CDR2 FQGNSA. In nucleotides, the CDR3 is TGTGCCAGCAGCTTAGCGGACAGGGGGCATCAGCCCCAGCATTTT. It translates to CASSLADRGHQPQHF.

In this sample, this clone is medium-sized. The V and J genes are TRBV28 and TRBJ2-3; maybe TRBD1 (5 bases). Per germline, CDR1 MDHEN and CDR2 SYDVKM. CDR3 length: 12 amino acids. V was cut by 2 bases and J by 12 bases, with 12 bases left in between. The CDR3 loop reads CASSLGQGTQYF. The CDR3, as DNA: TGTGCCAGCAGTTTAGGGCAGGGCACACAGTATTTT.

The chain uses TRBV7-9 and TRBJ2-5; either TRBD1 or TRBD2 may fit D (7 bases each). V gave up 5 bases and J gave up 3 bases, with 16 bases separating them. CDR1 and CDR2 (germline): SEHNR, FQNEAQ (reference sequence). This CDR3 region has 15 residues. CDR3 amino acids: CASSPRGGQKETQYF. DNA for the CDR3: TGTGCCAGCAGCCCCAGGGGGGGACAGAAAGAGACCCAGTACTTC.

The V and J genes are TRBV5-1 and TRBJ2-5, with unresolved D. V dropped 0 bases and J dropped 3 bases, with 15 bases sitting between them. The CDR3 extends over 16 amino acids. The V gene's germline CDR1 is SGHRS and CDR2 YFSETQ. CDR3 DNA sequence: TGCGCCAGCAGCTTGGATGGTGCAGGCCACAAAGAGACCCAGTACTTC. Amino acids: CASSLDGAGHKETQYF.

This rearrangement joins TRBV5-6 to TRBJ2-6, with D uncertain. This CDR3 comprises 16 residues. Looked up from germline, CDR1 is SGHDT and CDR2 is YYEEEE. V was shortened by 5 bases and J by 0 bases, with 12 bases between the two germline ends. For the CDR3, the DNA is TGTGCCAGCAGGAAAAAATTTAGCTCTGGGGCCAACGTCCTGACTTTC. This gives the protein CASRKKFSSGANVLTF. The whole variable domain, remainder taken from reference TRBV5-6 and TRBJ2-6, is DAGVTQSPTHLIKTRGQQVTLRCSPKSGHDTVSWYQQALGQGPQFIFQYYEEEERQRGNFPDRFSGHQFPNYSSELNVNALLLGDSALYLCASRKKFSSGANVLTFGAGSRLTVL.

This clone was seen only once. V is TRBV5-1 and J is TRBJ2-2, with D unresolved. The CDR3 spans 12 residues. From germline, CDR1 is SGHRS and CDR2 YFSETQ. Deletions cut 0 bases from V and 7 bases from J, with 4 bases between. Written as DNA, the CDR3 is TGCGCCAGCAGCTTGGAGGGCGGGGAGCTGTTTTTT. It codes for CASSLEGGELFF. Supplemented by reference TRBV5-1 and TRBJ2-2, the full variable domain reads KAGVTQTPRYLIKTRGQQVTLSCSPISGHRSVSWYQQTPGQGLQFLFEYFSETQRNKGNFPGRFSGRQFSNSRSEMNVSTLELGDSALYLCASSLEGGELFFGEGSRLTVL.

This chain uses TRBV4-3 with TRBJ2-2; 10 bases align to TRBD2. Germline V lookup: CDR1 LGHNA, CDR2 YSLEER. V trimming: 3 bases; J trimming: 6 bases; junction bases outside the gene matches: 7. This CDR3 comprises 16 residues. CDR3 coding DNA: TGCGCCAGCAGCCAGGACCCTAGCGGGAGTGCCGGGGAGCTGTTTTTT. This codes for CASSQDPSGSAGELFF.

This rearrangement joins TRBV29-1 to TRBJ1-1; D remains unclear. Germline V gives CDR1 SQVTM, CDR2 ANQGSEA. V was cut by 3 bases and J by 0 bases, with 5 bases left in between. This CDR3 is 12 amino acids long. The CDR3 nucleotides are TGCAGCGTTGACAGGCTGAACACTGAAGCTTTCTTT. As protein: CSVDRLNTEAFF.